This TCR beta chain originates from a study of beta chain features in type 1 diabetes. Study background: The patient and healthy donor groups were comparable for age, gender and cell yields. The study, taken as a whole, reports: In these data, an HLA type influence on TCRB rearrangement remained unresolved.

The authors sorted CD4+ naive, central memory, regulatory and stem cell-like memory cells via CD45RO/CCR7/CD25/CD127/CD95/CD27. Sorting produced populations that all topped 95% purity. This CDR3 has 13 amino acids. Germline assignment: CDR1 MDHEN and CDR2 SYDVKM. V lost 3 bases, J lost 10 bases, and 10 bases lay in between. This clone was seen a few times. Its cognate antigen is unknown. Expressed TCRB transcripts got sequenced, as all isolated RNA was reverse transcribed. TCRdb keeps only in-frame clones here, not all; method: immunoSEQ multiplex PCR. The sample lists more than 300,000 clones, around 13% occurring once.

The sequence derives from a man aged 18 to 30 in good health. The V and J genes are TRBV28 and TRBJ1-6; D is ambiguous. The sequenced material came from naive CD4+ T cells from blood. The CDR3 spells CASSLVTGSPLHF. The DNA of the CDR3 is TGTGCCAGCAGTTTGGTGACCGGGTCACCCCTCCACTTT.